This T cell receptor beta chain was identified in a study of T cells in Graves' hyperthyroidism and ophthalmopathy. CDR3 length: 17 amino acids. CDR1 SEHNR and CDR2 FQNEAQ come from the germline V gene (reference sequence). After removal of 4 bases from V and 5 bases from J, the junction contained 14 bases not matched to a gene. Study-level findings and limits: Most clonotypes expanded in thyroid above 0.001 were likewise present in blood.

Remarks on this clonotype: The antigen is undetermined.

RNA transcripts served as the template for amplifying TCR beta CDR3 regions. TCR CDR3 regions were first amplified by RT-PCR with HTBI primers. TCRdb recomputed calls from the multiplex PCR reads with MiXCR, one row per CDR3 protein. The repertoire holds under 700,000 distinct CDR3 sequences, with approximately 15% as singletons. Sequenced material: blood. This TCR was recovered from a woman aged 18-29 years with Graves' hyperthyroidism. The J gene is TRBJ1-5, the V gene TRBV7-9; 7 bases align to TRBD1. CDR3 region: CASSSSGGGARDQPQHF. CDR3 DNA sequence: TGTGCCAGCAGCTCTTCAGGGGGGGGGGCACGGGATCAGCCCCAGCATTTT. The entire variable domain, with the rest obtained from reference TRBV7-9 and TRBJ1-5, is as follows: DTGVSQNPRHKITKRGQNVTFRCDPISEHNRLYWYRQTLGQGPEFLTYFQNEAQLEKSRLLSDRFSAERPKGSFSTLEIQRTEQGDSAMYLCASSSSGGGARDQPQHFGDGTRLSIL.